This TCR beta chain was identified in a study of cytomegalovirus exposure and HLA in healthy donors. In the study overall: Assignment to the Caucasian-associated ancestry cluster applied to approximately 80% of the 350 to 500 genotyped donors.

Study findings and constraints: Cytomegalovirus-associated TCR beta chains were listed, numbering 164. Most sequenced TCRs were rare (though some public TCRs occurred in many donors).

PCR was performed using 60 Vbeta and 13 Jbeta primers. Only in-frame clones appear in the TCRdb table, and some are missing; sequencing was by immunoSEQ multiplex PCR. The table includes some 85,000 clones, 78% detected once. As regards this clone: The antigen remains undetermined.

The CDR3 has 14 amino acids. Trimming took 0 bases from V and 2 from J, leaving 11 bases between them. Germline V gene sequence: CDR1 SQVTM, CDR2 ANQGSEA. This TCR was recovered from a man aged 18 to 30 in good health and CMV-seropositive. The specimen was PBMCs. The J gene is TRBJ2-7, the V gene TRBV29-1; TRBD1 is a possible D gene (6 bases). CDR3 DNA: TGCAGCGTTGAAGAAGGGACAAACCCCTACGAGCAGTACTTC. As protein: CSVEEGTNPYEQYF.